Listed below are T cell receptor beta chains from one sample, sequenced in a study of OX40 agonist ivuxolimab in advanced cancers. Generated by immunoSEQ multiplex PCR, the TCRdb table keeps only in-frame clones and is missing some. The data show approximately 60,000 clones, 92% seen once. Sequences were derived from CD4+ or CD8+ T cells sorted from blood, sampled in a trial of the OX40 agonist ivuxolimab. The receptors here all came from an adult with an advanced solid tumor such as melanoma, head and neck, liver or kidney cancer. Both conserved end residues are part of each CDR3. The D gene is left open where the match is weak. Expanded clones get a size class; other rows say once, few or many, or leave the size out.

J gene | D gene | clone size | V gene | CDR3 protein | CDR3 DNA
TRBJ2-7 | . | . | TRBV6-6 | CASTFSDEQYF | TGTGCCAGCACGTTTTCAGACGAGCAGTACTTC
TRBJ2-5 | TRBD2 | . | TRBV5-1 | CASSLSGGRQETQYF | TGCGCCAGCAGTTTGAGCGGGGGGAGGCAAGAGACCCAGTACTTC
TRBJ2-3 | TRBD2 | . | TRBV5-8 | CASSLGLAGVTDTQYF | TGTGCCAGCAGCTTGGGACTAGCGGGGGTCACAGATACGCAGTATTTT
TRBJ2-2 | . | . | TRBV11-1 | CASSLAGPDTGELFF | TGTGCCAGCAGCTTAGCGGGTCCGGACACCGGGGAGCTGTTTTTT
TRBJ2-4 | . | . | TRBV7-3 | CASSPGGVPLAKNIQYF | TGTGCCAGCAGTCCGGGTGGGGTTCCCTTGGCCAAAAACATTCAGTACTTC
TRBJ2-1 | TRBD2 | once | TRBV7-3 | CACRASGGDEQFF | TGTGCCTGCCGGGCTAGCGGGGGGGATGAGCAGTTCTTC
TRBJ1-6 | . | . | TRBV27 | CASSLSPGARNSPLHF | TGTGCCAGCAGTTTATCCCCAGGAGCTAGAAATTCACCCCTCCACTTT
TRBJ2-5 | . | . | TRBV7-6 | CASSLASGGAETQYF | TGTGCCAGCAGCTTAGCGTCTGGCGGGGCAGAGACCCAGTACTTC
TRBJ1-1 | . | . | TRBV6-1 | CASSEAVDWRTEAFF | TGTGCCAGCAGTGAAGCCGTCGATTGGCGCACTGAAGCTTTCTTT
TRBJ1-5 | . | . | TRBV4-2 | CASSQVGGHNQPQHF | TGTGCCAGCAGCCAAGTCGGGGGCCACAATCAGCCCCAGCATTTT
TRBJ2-1 | . | . | TRBV5-8 | CASSSQVHSYNEQFF | TGTGCCAGCAGCTCCCAGGTGCACTCCTACAATGAGCAGTTCTTC
TRBJ1-2 | TRBD1 | . | TRBV2 | CASSESGQLPNYGYTF | TGTGCCAGCAGTGAATCGGGACAGTTACCTAACTATGGCTACACCTTC
TRBJ1-3 | . | once | TRBV5-8 | CASSLGVYSGNTIYF | TGTGCCAGCAGCTTAGGAGTTTACTCTGGAAACACCATATATTTT
TRBJ1-5 | . | . | TRBV30 | CAWSRVAQPQHF | TGTGCCTGGAGCAGGGTTGCTCAGCCCCAGCATTTT
TRBJ2-5 | TRBD1 | . | TRBV19 | CASSIPGTDYQETQYF | TGTGCCAGTAGTATCCCCGGGACAGACTACCAAGAGACCCAGTACTTC
TRBJ1-2 | . | . | TRBV7-9 | CASSLISGAYGYTF | TGTGCCAGCAGCTTAATCTCAGGGGCCTATGGCTACACCTTC
TRBJ2-3 | TRBD2 | . | TRBV6-4 | CASNTSGSGDTQYF | TGTGCCAGCAACACTAGCGGGAGTGGGGATACGCAGTATTTT
TRBJ1-1 | TRBD1 | . | TRBV19 | CASTRGTGGNTEAFF | TGTGCCAGTACCAGGGGCACAGGGGGGAACACTGAAGCTTTCTTT
TRBJ2-5 | . | . | TRBV11-3 | CASSLIVGVDFPTSLAQYF | TGTGCCAGCAGCCTAATAGTAGGGGTAGACTTCCCGACCAGTCTGGCCCAGTACTTC
TRBJ1-4 | . | . | TRBV10-3 | CAISDPIWGEKLFF | TGTGCCATCAGTGACCCGATTTGGGGTGAAAAACTGTTTTTT
TRBJ2-2 | . | . | TRBV4-1 | CASSQDVNTGELFF | TGCGCCAGCAGCCAAGATGTGAACACCGGGGAGCTGTTTTTT
TRBJ2-1 | . | . | TRBV2 | CASKGSSYNEQFF | TGTGCCAGCAAAGGGAGCTCCTACAATGAGCAGTTCTTC
TRBJ1-3 | TRBD1 | . | TRBV11-3 | CASSKQTGTGNTIYF | TGTGCCAGCAGCAAACAGACAGGGACTGGAAACACCATATATTTT